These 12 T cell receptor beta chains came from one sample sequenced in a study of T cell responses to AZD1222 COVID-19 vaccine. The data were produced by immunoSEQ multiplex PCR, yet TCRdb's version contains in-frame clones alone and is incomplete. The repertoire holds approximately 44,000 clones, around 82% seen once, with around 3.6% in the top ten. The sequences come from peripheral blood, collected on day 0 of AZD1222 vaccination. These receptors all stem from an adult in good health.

CDR3 sequence: CATSDLQTGDNEQFF. Written as DNA, the CDR3 is TGTGCCACCAGTGATTTGCAGACGGGGGACAATGAGCAGTTCTTC. The J gene is TRBJ2-1, the V gene TRBV24-1, with D possibly being TRBD2 (6 bases). V was clipped by 0 bases and J by 5 bases, with 10 bases between them. This CDR3 comprises 15 residues. Germline values: CDR1 KGHDR, CDR2 SFDVKD.

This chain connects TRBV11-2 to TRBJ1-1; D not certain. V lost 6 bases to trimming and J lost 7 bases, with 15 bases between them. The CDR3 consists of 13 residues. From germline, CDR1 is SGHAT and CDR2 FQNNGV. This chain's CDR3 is CASSSFEGGEAFF. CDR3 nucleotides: TGTGCCAGCAGTTCGTTCGAGGGCGGTGAAGCTTTCTTT.

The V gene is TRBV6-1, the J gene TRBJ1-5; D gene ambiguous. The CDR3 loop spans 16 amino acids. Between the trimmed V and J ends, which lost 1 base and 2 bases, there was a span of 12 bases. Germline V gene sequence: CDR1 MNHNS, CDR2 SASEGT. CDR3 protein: CASSEEESLGNQPQHF. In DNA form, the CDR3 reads TGTGCCAGCAGTGAAGAGGAGAGTTTGGGCAATCAGCCCCAGCATTTT.

CDR3 region: CASTDRKMVYEKLFF. The CDR3 region has the DNA TGTGCCAGCACCGACAGGAAGATGGTGTATGAAAAACTGTTTTTT. This rearrangement joins TRBV5-6 to TRBJ1-4; possibly TRBD1 for D (6 bases). This CDR3 region has 15 residues. In germline, CDR1 is SGHDT, CDR2 YYEEEE. Deletions cut 6 bases from V and 6 bases from J, with 18 bases between.

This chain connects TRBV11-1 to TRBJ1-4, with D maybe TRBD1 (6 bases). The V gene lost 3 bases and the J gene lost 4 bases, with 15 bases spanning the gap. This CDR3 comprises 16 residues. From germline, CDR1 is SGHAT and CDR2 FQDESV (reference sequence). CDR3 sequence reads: CASSLGQWGFNEKLFF. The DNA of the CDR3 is TGTGCCAGCAGCTTGGGACAATGGGGCTTTAATGAAAAACTGTTTTTT.

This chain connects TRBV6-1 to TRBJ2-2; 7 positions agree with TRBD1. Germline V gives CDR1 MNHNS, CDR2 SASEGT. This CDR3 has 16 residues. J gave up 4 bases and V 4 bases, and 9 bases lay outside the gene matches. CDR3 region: CASSGSTGPGTGELFF. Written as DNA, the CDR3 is TGTGCCAGCAGTGGTTCGACAGGGCCGGGCACCGGGGAGCTGTTTTTT.

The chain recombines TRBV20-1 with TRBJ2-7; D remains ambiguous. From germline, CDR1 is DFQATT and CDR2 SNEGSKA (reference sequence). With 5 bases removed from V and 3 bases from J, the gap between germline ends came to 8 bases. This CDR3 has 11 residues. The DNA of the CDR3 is TGCAGTGCTCTCACTGGCTACGAGCAGTACTTC. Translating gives CSALTGYEQYF.

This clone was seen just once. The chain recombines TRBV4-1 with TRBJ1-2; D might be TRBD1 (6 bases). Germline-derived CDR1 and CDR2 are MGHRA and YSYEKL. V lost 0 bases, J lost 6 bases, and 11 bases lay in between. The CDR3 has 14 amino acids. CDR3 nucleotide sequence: TGCGCCAGCAGCCAAGAGGTCAGGGGAAATGGCTACACCTTC. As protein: CASSQEVRGNGYTF.

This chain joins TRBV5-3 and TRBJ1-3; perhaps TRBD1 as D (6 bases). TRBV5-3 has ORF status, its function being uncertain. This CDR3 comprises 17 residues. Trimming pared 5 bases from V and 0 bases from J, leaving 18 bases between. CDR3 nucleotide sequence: TGTGCCAGAAGGAGGGGCCGACAGGCCAACTCTGGAAACACCATATATTTT. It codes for CARRRGRQANSGNTIYF.

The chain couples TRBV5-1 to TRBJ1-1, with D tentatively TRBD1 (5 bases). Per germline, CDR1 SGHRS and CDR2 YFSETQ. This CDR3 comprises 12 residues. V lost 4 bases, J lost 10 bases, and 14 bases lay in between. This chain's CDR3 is CASSPNGGTAFF. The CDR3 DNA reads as TGCGCCAGCAGCCCCAATGGGGGTACAGCTTTCTTT.

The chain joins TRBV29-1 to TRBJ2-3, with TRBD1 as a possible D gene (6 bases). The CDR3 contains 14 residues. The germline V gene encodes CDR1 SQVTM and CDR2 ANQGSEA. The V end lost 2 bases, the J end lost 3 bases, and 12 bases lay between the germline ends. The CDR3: CSVESWQGTDTQYF. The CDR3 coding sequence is TGCAGCGTTGAATCGTGGCAGGGGACAGATACGCAGTATTTT.

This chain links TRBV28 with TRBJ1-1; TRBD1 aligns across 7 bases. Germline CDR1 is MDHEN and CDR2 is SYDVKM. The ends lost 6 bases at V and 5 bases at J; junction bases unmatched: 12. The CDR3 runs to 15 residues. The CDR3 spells CASRGGQRLLTEAFF. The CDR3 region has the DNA TGTGCCAGCAGAGGGGGACAGCGCCTATTAACTGAAGCTTTCTTT.